The entry below describes one T cell receptor (beta chain). Per the study methods: Estimation of nucleated cell counts relied on the amplification of reference gene primers. Profiling relied on immunoSEQ multiplex PCR, and the TCRdb table lists in-frame clones only, not all of them. The V and J calls and the clone size are those of that table, but D and trimming were determined from the DNA. Among almost 350,000 clones listed, about nine tenths were seen once. Seattle participants joined during active infection and were tracked over time. The record originates from a study of blood T cell repertoires in COVID-19. Study-wide background: From the United States, Italy and Spain came samples of acute and convalescent COVID-19.

V was shortened by 3 bases and J by 1 base, with 6 bases between the two germline ends. CDR3 size: 13 residues. The chain employs TRBV12-3 or TRBV12-4 and TRBJ1-1; no definite D call. The specimen sequenced was peripheral blood. This receptor was obtained from a woman aged 55-70 years with COVID-19, enrolled during active disease. The DNA of the CDR3 is TGTGCCAGCAGTTTTGGAGGGAACACTGAAGCTTTCTTT. This gives the protein CASSFGGNTEAFF.